A selection of T cell receptor beta chains follows, all from one sample in a study of T cells expressing NK-cell markers. After re-calling the 5' RACE reads, TCRdb lists one entry per CDR3 protein, DNA absent. The sample table sets out some 340,000 distinct CDR3 sequences. The material sequenced was blood T cells: a sorted CD56 or NKG2C T cell subset, CD4+ or CD8+ T cells, or bulk PBMC T cells (not recorded which). These receptors came from a man aged 18-70 years in good health. Each CDR3 is given with its conserved first and last residue. Fields, in order: V gene, CDR3 length, J gene, CDR3 protein.

V gene: TRBV5-6; CDR3 length: 12; J gene: TRBJ1-3; CDR3 protein: CASSLVRGTIYF
V gene: TRBV6-6; CDR3 length: 13; J gene: TRBJ1-2; CDR3 protein: CASRARAGYGYTF
V gene: TRBV6-2/TRBV6-3; CDR3 length: 13; J gene: TRBJ2-3; CDR3 protein: CASRGQGADTQYF
V gene: TRBV2; CDR3 length: 15; J gene: TRBJ1-5; CDR3 protein: CASSETGFMNQPQHF
V gene: TRBV27; CDR3 length: 15; J gene: TRBJ2-2; CDR3 protein: CASSRRTDNTGELFF
V gene: TRBV27; CDR3 length: 18; J gene: TRBJ2-4; CDR3 protein: CASSSPKETGGRRNIQYF
V gene: TRBV5-1; CDR3 length: 14; J gene: TRBJ1-6; CDR3 protein: CASSLEDRGSPLHF
V gene: TRBV5-1; CDR3 length: 15; J gene: TRBJ2-5; CDR3 protein: CASSLEGFFRETQYF
V gene: TRBV5-4; CDR3 length: 13; J gene: TRBJ2-3; CDR3 protein: CASSQRVTDTQYF
V gene: TRBV27; CDR3 length: 16; J gene: TRBJ1-1; CDR3 protein: CASSLSLYRANTEAFF
V gene: TRBV5-6; CDR3 length: 16; J gene: TRBJ2-2; CDR3 protein: CASSSRGQGNTGELFF
V gene: TRBV14; CDR3 length: 18; J gene: TRBJ2-3; CDR3 protein: CASSQEVRLGRSTDTQYF
V gene: TRBV7-2; CDR3 length: 17; J gene: TRBJ1-2; CDR3 protein: CASTGTGGGGPNYGYTF
V gene: TRBV6-1; CDR3 length: 15; J gene: TRBJ2-1; CDR3 protein: CASSRRGDPFNEQFF
V gene: TRBV6-5; CDR3 length: 17; J gene: TRBJ1-1; CDR3 protein: CASSYSPRRAMNTEAFF
V gene: TRBV12-5; CDR3 length: 18; J gene: TRBJ2-5; CDR3 protein: CASEHGTSGGMIGETQYF
V gene: TRBV5-1; CDR3 length: 19; J gene: TRBJ1-5; CDR3 protein: CASSYSLRAGVLQNQPQHF
V gene: TRBV7-8; CDR3 length: 14; J gene: TRBJ1-2; CDR3 protein: CASSFQQGGYGYTF
V gene: TRBV11-2; CDR3 length: 16; J gene: TRBJ2-2; CDR3 protein: CASSSQPGPRARELFF
V gene: TRBV6-1; CDR3 length: 15; J gene: TRBJ2-7; CDR3 protein: CASSEDQGYRDEQYF
V gene: TRBV11-2; CDR3 length: 15; J gene: TRBJ2-1; CDR3 protein: CASSFMDSSYNEQFF
V gene: TRBV27; CDR3 length: 16; J gene: TRBJ2-7; CDR3 protein: CASSGGLAGVPYEQYF
V gene: TRBV11-2; CDR3 length: 16; J gene: TRBJ2-3; CDR3 protein: CASSLIGGLKADTQYF
V gene: TRBV6-1; CDR3 length: 15; J gene: TRBJ1-1; CDR3 protein: CASRHRGRVFTEAFF
V gene: TRBV6-5; CDR3 length: 11; J gene: TRBJ2-7; CDR3 protein: CASRNYDEQYF
V gene: TRBV12-3/TRBV12-4; CDR3 length: 15; J gene: TRBJ2-7; CDR3 protein: CASSSVTGHNYEQYF
V gene: TRBV14; CDR3 length: 14; J gene: TRBJ2-5; CDR3 protein: CASSRRQYQETQYF
V gene: TRBV6-1; CDR3 length: 14; J gene: TRBJ1-1; CDR3 protein: CASSEGVLGTEAFF
V gene: TRBV7-3; CDR3 length: 16; J gene: TRBJ2-3; CDR3 protein: CASSSPSGGVGDTQYF
V gene: TRBV14; CDR3 length: 16; J gene: TRBJ2-5; CDR3 protein: CASSQEWTGHQETQYF
V gene: TRBV20-1; CDR3 length: 15; J gene: TRBJ2-1; CDR3 protein: CSARDSGRGANEQFF
V gene: TRBV7-8; CDR3 length: 16; J gene: TRBJ2-5; CDR3 protein: CASSWTARGYQETQYF
V gene: TRBV18; CDR3 length: 16; J gene: TRBJ1-1; CDR3 protein: CASSPPEGRWNTEAFF
V gene: TRBV7-6; CDR3 length: 15; J gene: TRBJ2-7; CDR3 protein: CASSTFQRGPSEQYF
V gene: TRBV20-1; CDR3 length: 15; J gene: TRBJ2-3; CDR3 protein: CSAIGLLVQWDTQYF
V gene: TRBV11-3; CDR3 length: 14; J gene: TRBJ2-1; CDR3 protein: CASSLTSGDNEQFF
V gene: TRBV3-1; CDR3 length: 15; J gene: TRBJ1-5; CDR3 protein: CASSQGRRRNQPQHF
V gene: TRBV5-5; CDR3 length: 16; J gene: TRBJ1-2; CDR3 protein: CASSRDGGPINYGYTF
V gene: TRBV24-1; CDR3 length: 12; J gene: TRBJ2-5; CDR3 protein: CATSDSKETQYF
V gene: TRBV30; CDR3 length: 14; J gene: TRBJ1-1; CDR3 protein: CAWSVYRAVTEAFF
V gene: TRBV15; CDR3 length: 15; J gene: TRBJ2-1; CDR3 protein: CATSWDRLYYNEQFF
V gene: TRBV10-3; CDR3 length: 15; J gene: TRBJ2-7; CDR3 protein: CAISLGLKGYYEQYF
V gene: TRBV28; CDR3 length: 13; J gene: TRBJ2-2; CDR3 protein: CAILATNTGELFF
V gene: TRBV7-8; CDR3 length: 15; J gene: TRBJ2-1; CDR3 protein: CASTSMGGVYNEQFF
V gene: TRBV7-2; CDR3 length: 16; J gene: TRBJ1-6; CDR3 protein: CASSLGGTGVGSPLHF
V gene: TRBV18; CDR3 length: 14; J gene: TRBJ1-2; CDR3 protein: CASSPTEGGYGYTF
V gene: TRBV6-5; CDR3 length: 15; J gene: TRBJ1-6; CDR3 protein: CASSYRGAGGSPLHF
V gene: TRBV12-3/TRBV12-4; CDR3 length: 15; J gene: TRBJ1-1; CDR3 protein: CASKLGQGLGTEAFF
V gene: TRBV7-9; CDR3 length: 13; J gene: TRBJ1-2; CDR3 protein: CASSLQGFYGYTF
V gene: TRBV6-5; CDR3 length: 16; J gene: TRBJ1-2; CDR3 protein: CASSYSGAGAHYGYTF
V gene: TRBV6-5; CDR3 length: 15; J gene: TRBJ2-7; CDR3 protein: CASSYPSQGRYEQYF
V gene: TRBV5-1; CDR3 length: 15; J gene: TRBJ2-5; CDR3 protein: CASSLALRGMETQYF